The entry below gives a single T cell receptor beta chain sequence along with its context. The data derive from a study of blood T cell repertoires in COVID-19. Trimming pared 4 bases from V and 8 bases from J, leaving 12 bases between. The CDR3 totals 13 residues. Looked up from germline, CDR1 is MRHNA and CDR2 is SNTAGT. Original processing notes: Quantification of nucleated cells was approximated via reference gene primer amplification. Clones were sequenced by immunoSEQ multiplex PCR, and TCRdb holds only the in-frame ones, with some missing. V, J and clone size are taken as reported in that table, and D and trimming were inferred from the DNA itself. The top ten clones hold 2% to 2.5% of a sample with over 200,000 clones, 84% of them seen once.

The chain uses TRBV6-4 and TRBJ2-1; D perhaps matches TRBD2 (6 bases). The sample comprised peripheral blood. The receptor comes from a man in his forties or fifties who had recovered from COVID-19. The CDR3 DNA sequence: TGTGCCAGCAGTGCGGGGGAATACGATGAGCAGTTCTTC. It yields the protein CASSAGEYDEQFF.